The T cell receptor beta chain described here comes from a study of beta chain features in type 1 diabetes. Study-wide results and limits: Compared to healthy donors, patients appeared to have naive, central memory and Treg TCRB repertoires that were more alike. Moderate yet significant TCRB CDR3 shortening was seen in Type 1 diabetes patients in all four CD4+ subsets.

TCRB transcripts that were expressed got sequenced, as all of the isolated RNA had been reverse transcribed. The assay was immunoSEQ multiplex PCR, and TCRdb's table has in-frame clones only and misses some. The sample records roughly 150,000 clones, around 8.3% being singletons. A few counts support this clone. Its antigen is as yet unknown. Per germline, CDR1 KGHSH and CDR2 LQKENI. V lost 3 bases and J lost 2, with 10 bases in between. The CDR3 spans 15 residues. The clonotype was recovered from a young woman with type 1 diabetes. The chain has TRBV18 and TRBJ2-2, with D tentatively TRBD1 (5 bases). The sequenced material came from central memory CD4+ T cells from blood. CDR3 residues: CASSPDILNTGELFF. Here the CDR3 DNA reads TGTGCCAGCTCACCGGACATCCTCAACACCGGGGAGCTGTTTTTT.